The clone carrying this T cell receptor beta chain was counted a single time. Its antigen is still unknown. From germline, CDR1 is SGHAT and CDR2 FQNNGV. V lost 10 bases and J 8 bases, leaving 12 bases between the germline ends. This CDR3 comprises 11 residues. The sample is drawn from a study of tumor-infiltrating lymphocytes in primary liver carcinoma. About the study: Recorded tumor stage was T1-T3 N0M0, with diameters of roughly 4 to 11 cm.

General observations from the study: Because of bulk unsorted sampling, CD4+ and CD8+ repertoires were not subjected to comparison. It was in tumors, not blood, that the top-250-clone fraction was significantly higher (p = 0.039).

They got blood RNA out of unsorted whole blood and also pulled out germline DNA. The template, approximately 500 ng total RNA, yielded TCR beta cDNA made with a constant-region primer. Researchers made the TCR beta libraries by running three nested multiplex PCR rounds with slightly modified ARM-PCR. Forward primers for TRBV1-TRBV30 and a C-beta reverse primer served the first two PCR rounds, at about 9 cycles each. TCRdb re-called the multiplex PCR reads through MiXCR, storing one row per CDR3 protein. The table has around 330,000 distinct CDR3 sequences, roughly 60% seen once. This sequence joins TRBV11-2 and TRBJ2-1, with unresolved D. The sample comprised peripheral blood. The clonotype originates from a woman aged 30 to 39 with primary liver carcinoma and hepatitis B virus infection. The CDR3 here is CANSPFDEQFF. The CDR3, as DNA: TGTGCCAACAGTCCCTTCGATGAGCAGTTCTTC.